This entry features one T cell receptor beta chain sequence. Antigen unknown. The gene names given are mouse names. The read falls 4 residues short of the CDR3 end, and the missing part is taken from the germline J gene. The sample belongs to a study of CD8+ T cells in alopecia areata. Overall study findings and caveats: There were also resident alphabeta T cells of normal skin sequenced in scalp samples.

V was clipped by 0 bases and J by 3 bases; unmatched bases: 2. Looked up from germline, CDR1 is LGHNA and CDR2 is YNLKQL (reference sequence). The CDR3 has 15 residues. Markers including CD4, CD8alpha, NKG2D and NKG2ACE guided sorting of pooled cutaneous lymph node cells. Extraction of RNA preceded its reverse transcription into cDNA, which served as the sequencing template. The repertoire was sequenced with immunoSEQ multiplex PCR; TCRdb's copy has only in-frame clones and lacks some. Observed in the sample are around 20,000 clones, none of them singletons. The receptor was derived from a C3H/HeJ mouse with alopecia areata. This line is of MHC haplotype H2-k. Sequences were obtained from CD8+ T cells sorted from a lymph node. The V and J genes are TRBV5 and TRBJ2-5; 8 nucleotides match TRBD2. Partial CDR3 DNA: TGTGCCAGCAGCCAAGATTTGGGGGGGCAAGAC. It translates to CASSQDLGGQD. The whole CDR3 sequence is CASSQDLGGQDTQYF.